This is a list of T cell receptor beta chains from one sample in a study of OX40 agonist ivuxolimab in advanced cancers. Only in-frame clones appear in the TCRdb table, and some are missing; sequencing was by immunoSEQ multiplex PCR. This table holds 30,000 to 45,000 clones, 87% found once. The sample in question was CD4+ or CD8+ T cells sorted from blood, obtained in a trial of the OX40 agonist ivuxolimab. The source of these receptors is an adult with an advanced solid tumor such as melanoma, head and neck, liver or kidney cancer. CDR3s include the opening cysteine and the closing phenylalanine or tryptophan. A D gene is named only where the DNA matches it firmly. Expanded clones get a size class; other rows say once, few or many, or leave the size out.

D gene,clone size,J gene,V gene,CDR3 protein,CDR3 DNA
-,-,TRBJ2-7,TRBV20-1,CSAGQGLEQYF,TGCAGTGCGGGACAAGGGCTCGAGCAGTACTTC
-,-,TRBJ1-1,TRBV10-1,CARSNRDGDTEAFF,TGCGCCAGAAGCAACCGGGACGGGGACACTGAAGCTTTCTTT
TRBD1,-,TRBJ1-5,TRBV7-9,CASSLATGTADQPQHF,TGTGCCAGCAGCTTAGCGACAGGGACAGCCGATCAGCCCCAGCATTTT
-,few,TRBJ1-1,TRBV30,CAWSRDTEAFF,TGTGCCTGGAGCAGGGATACTGAAGCTTTCTTT
TRBD1,-,TRBJ2-3,TRBV5-1,CASSLAARTGVGDTQYF,TGCGCCAGCAGCTTGGCCGCCCGGACAGGAGTTGGGGATACGCAGTATTTT
TRBD2,-,TRBJ2-5,TRBV6-1,CASSVGLAEETQYF,TGTGCCAGCAGTGTCGGACTAGCGGAAGAGACCCAGTACTTC
TRBD2,-,TRBJ2-7,TRBV11-2,CASSPRLAGVHEQYF,TGTGCCAGCAGCCCGAGACTAGCGGGAGTCCACGAGCAGTACTTC
TRBD1,-,TRBJ1-1,TRBV7-7,CASSQGTGGHEAFF,TGTGCCAGCAGCCAGGGGACAGGCGGACATGAAGCTTTCTTT
TRBD2,-,TRBJ2-5,TRBV19,CASSKQTSLVNTETQYF,TGTGCCAGTAGTAAACAGACTAGCTTAGTTAACACGGAGACCCAGTACTTC
-,once,TRBJ2-5,TRBV27,CASSGGGRPQETQYF,TGTGCCAGCAGTGGGGGGGGCAGACCCCAAGAGACCCAGTACTTC
-,-,TRBJ1-4,TRBV19,CASSTSRTGWGEKLFF,TGTGCCAGTAGCACGTCAAGGACCGGGTGGGGAGAAAAACTGTTTTTT
-,once,TRBJ2-3,TRBV5-1,CASSLVAGTDTQYF,TGCGCCAGCAGCTTGGTGGCTGGCACAGATACGCAGTATTTT
-,-,TRBJ1-1,TRBV7-9,CASSGQAGTEAFF,TGTGCCAGCAGCGGCCAGGCGGGCACTGAAGCTTTCTTT
-,-,TRBJ2-2,TRBV28,CASSELGELFF,TGTGCCAGCAGTGAATTGGGGGAGCTGTTTTTT
-,-,TRBJ2-7,TRBV20-1,CSARSQYEQYF,TGCAGTGCTAGGTCCCAATACGAGCAGTACTTC
-,-,TRBJ1-4,TRBV5-6,CASAYVATNEKLFF,TGTGCCAGCGCCTACGTAGCAACTAATGAAAAACTGTTTTTT
TRBD1,-,TRBJ2-3,TRBV7-9,CASSSRTGVAGTDTQYF,TGTGCCAGCAGCTCAAGGACAGGGGTCGCGGGAACAGATACGCAGTATTTT
TRBD2,-,TRBJ2-6,TRBV7-9,CASSLGSGISGANVLTF,TGTGCCAGCAGCTTAGGTAGCGGGATCTCTGGGGCCAACGTCCTGACTTTC
-,-,TRBJ1-2,TRBV10-3,CAISNPRGTNYGYTF,TGTGCCATCAGTAACCCACGGGGGACCAACTATGGCTACACCTTC
TRBD1,-,TRBJ1-2,TRBV19,CASSIPRDSYGYTF,TGTGCCAGTAGTATTCCCCGGGACAGCTATGGCTACACCTTC
-,-,TRBJ2-3,TRBV7-3,CASSPWDSTDTQYF,TGTGCCAGCAGCCCGTGGGACAGCACAGATACGCAGTATTTT
-,-,TRBJ1-2,TRBV25-1,CASSEKQGVDYGYTF,TGTGCCAGCAGTGAAAAACAGGGTGTGGACTATGGCTACACCTTC
-,-,TRBJ1-4,TRBV30,CASKVGVEKLFF,TGTGCCTCAAAAGTCGGGGTGGAAAAACTGTTTTTT
TRBD1,few,TRBJ2-3,TRBV7-9,CASSLDRAVTDTQYF,TGTGCCAGCAGCTTGGACAGGGCCGTCACAGATACGCAGTATTTT
-,-,TRBJ1-5,TRBV5-1,CASSLLGGRNQPQHF,TGCGCCAGCAGCTTATTAGGGGGACGCAATCAGCCCCAGCATTTT
-,-,TRBJ2-1,TRBV6-1,CASRTSRDTMREQFF,TGTGCCAGCAGGACCTCCCGGGATACAATGAGGGAGCAGTTCTTC
TRBD1,-,TRBJ1-5,TRBV18,CASSPRDRGGNQPQHF,TGTGCCAGCTCACCACGTGACAGGGGAGGGAATCAGCCCCAGCATTTT
-,-,TRBJ1-5,TRBV21-1,CASSKAGVSNQPQHF,TGTGCCAGCAGCAAAGCAGGGGTTAGCAATCAGCCCCAGCATTTT
-,-,TRBJ2-1,TRBV14,CASSQEPVNNEQFF,TGTGCCAGCAGCCAAGAGCCAGTTAACAATGAGCAGTTCTTC
TRBD1,-,TRBJ1-6,TRBV6-6,CASSLPPGQDNSPLHF,TGTGCCAGCAGCTTGCCACCGGGACAGGATAATTCACCCCTCCACTTT
TRBD1,-,TRBJ2-1,TRBV2,CASRGGQGVNNEQFF,TGTGCCAGCAGAGGAGGACAGGGTGTGAATAATGAGCAGTTCTTC
-,once,TRBJ2-5,TRBV2,CASSVGPGQETQYF,TGTGCCAGCAGTGTTGGACCCGGCCAAGAGACCCAGTACTTC
-,-,TRBJ1-1,TRBV6-5,CASSPGAPTEAFF,TGTGCCAGCAGCCCAGGGGCCCCCACTGAAGCTTTCTTT
-,-,TRBJ2-5,TRBV18,CASDSGGAGETQYF,TGTGCCAGCGATAGTGGGGGCGCAGGAGAGACCCAGTACTTC
-,-,TRBJ1-1,TRBV7-3,CASSLQGNTEAFF,TGTGCCAGCAGCTTACAGGGGAACACTGAAGCTTTCTTT
-,-,TRBJ2-5,TRBV19,CASSITGYQETQYF,TGTGCCAGTAGTATAACCGGGTACCAAGAGACCCAGTACTTC
TRBD2,-,TRBJ2-7,TRBV19,CASSSRTSGSYEQYF,TGTGCCAGTAGTTCCCGGACTAGCGGCTCCTACGAGCAGTACTTC
-,-,TRBJ2-7,TRBV20-1,CSARAGSEQYF,TGCAGTGCTAGGGCGGGTTCCGAGCAGTACTTC
TRBD2,-,TRBJ2-5,TRBV19,CASSINGGVQETQYF,TGTGCCAGTAGTATAAACGGGGGGGTACAAGAGACCCAGTACTTC
-,once,TRBJ2-3,TRBV19,CASSIGAQDTQYF,TGTGCCAGTAGTATAGGGGCTCAGGATACGCAGTATTTT
-,-,TRBJ2-7,TRBV6-1,CASSESLMSSYEQYF,TGTGCCAGCAGTGAATCTCTGATGAGCTCCTACGAGCAGTACTTC
-,-,TRBJ2-2,TRBV9,CASSVDMVPAYTGELFF,TGTGCCAGCAGCGTAGACATGGTTCCCGCTTACACCGGGGAGCTGTTTTTT
TRBD1,-,TRBJ2-2,TRBV6-5,CASKRDSNTGELFF,TGTGCCAGCAAACGGGACAGTAACACCGGGGAGCTGTTTTTT
-,-,TRBJ2-1,TRBV27,CASSLWSGGAGNEQFF,TGTGCCAGCAGTTTATGGTCTGGGGGGGCGGGCAATGAGCAGTTCTTC
TRBD1,-,TRBJ1-2,TRBV12-5,CASGLSGGATYTF,TGTGCTAGTGGTTTGTCAGGGGGCGCGACCTACACCTTC
-,-,TRBJ2-3,TRBV7-2,CASSLEGRGGDTQYF,TGTGCCAGCAGCTTAGAAGGCAGGGGAGGGGATACGCAGTATTTT
-,-,TRBJ2-2,TRBV18,CASSIAGNTGELFF,TGTGCCAGCTCCATAGCAGGGAACACCGGGGAGCTGTTTTTT
-,few,TRBJ1-3,TRBV21-1,CASSKRRVSGNTIYF,TGTGCCAGCAGCAAACGGAGGGTCTCTGGAAACACCATATATTTT
TRBD2,few,TRBJ2-1,TRBV7-2,CASSLGGLAGGSYNEQFF,TGTGCCAGCAGCTTAGGTGGTCTAGCGGGAGGCTCCTACAATGAGCAGTTCTTC
TRBD1,-,TRBJ2-5,TRBV9,CASSPPASGGETQYF,TGTGCCAGCAGCCCGCCCGCCTCAGGGGGAGAGACCCAGTACTTC
-,-,TRBJ2-1,TRBV2,CASTGLGYNEQFF,TGTGCCAGCACTGGACTGGGCTACAATGAGCAGTTCTTC
-,once,TRBJ1-4,TRBV19,CASSAGSLGEKLFF,TGTGCCAGTAGTGCAGGCAGCCTTGGTGAAAAACTGTTTTTT
-,-,TRBJ2-2,TRBV5-1,CASSGGNTGELFF,TGCGCCAGCAGTGGGGGGAACACCGGGGAGCTGTTTTTT
-,-,TRBJ1-1,TRBV5-1,CASRFSSQNTEAFF,TGCGCCAGCAGGTTCAGTAGCCAGAACACTGAAGCTTTCTTT
-,-,TRBJ1-5,TRBV14,CASSQDRDQPQHF,TGTGCCAGCAGCCAAGATCGCGATCAGCCCCAGCATTTT
TRBD1,-,TRBJ1-2,TRBV28,CASSLGTEDGYTF,TGTGCCAGCAGTTTAGGGACAGAAGATGGCTACACCTTC
-,-,TRBJ2-5,TRBV29-1,CSVELAAQETQYF,TGCAGCGTTGAATTGGCGGCTCAAGAGACCCAGTACTTC
-,-,TRBJ1-3,TRBV4-1,CASSQNLNTIYF,TGCGCCAGCAGCCAGAACTTAAACACCATATATTTT
TRBD1,-,TRBJ2-3,TRBV6-4,CASSFRDSDTQYF,TGTGCCAGCAGTTTCCGGGACAGCGATACGCAGTATTTT